Shown below are 23 T cell receptor beta chains from a single sample sequenced in a study of T cell responses to AZD1222 COVID-19 vaccine. The protocol was immunoSEQ multiplex PCR, while the TCRdb copy is restricted to in-frame clones and leaves out a portion. The data contain 150,000 to 200,000 clones, about 87% of them singletons. Material: peripheral blood, obtained 28 days after the second dose of the MenACWY control vaccine. These receptors all come from an adult who received the MenACWY meningococcal vaccine as a control.

The chain couples TRBV19 to TRBJ2-3; D uncertain. With 1 base removed from V and 1 base from J, the gap between germline ends came to 6 bases. Germline loops: CDR1 LNHDA, CDR2 SQIVND (reference sequence). This CDR3 comprises 14 residues. CDR3 bases: TGTGCCAGTAGTATAGGGGTCCGCACAGATACGCAGTATTTT. It codes for CASSIGVRTDTQYF. Looking up the rest from reference TRBV19 and TRBJ2-3 gives the full variable domain: DGGITQSPKYLFRKEGQNVTLSCEQNLNHDAMYWYRQDPGQGLRLIYYSQIVNDFQKGDIAEGYSVSREKKESFPLTVTSAQKNPTAFYLCASSIGVRTDTQYFGPGTRLTVL.

The rearrangement joins TRBV3-1 (or the pseudogene TRBV3-2) to TRBJ2-3; D could derive from TRBD1 or TRBD2 (7 bases each). CDR3 size: 17 residues. Germline V gene sequence: CDR1 LGHDT, CDR2 YNNKEL (reference sequence). The ends were cut back, 2 bases at V and 4 bases at J, with 19 bases in the middle. The CDR3 is CASSQRLPGGVPDTQYF. DNA for the CDR3: TGTGCCAGCAGCCAACGTCTTCCAGGGGGGGTCCCAGATACGCAGTATTTT.

The V call is TRBV9, the J call TRBJ1-2; the D is unclear. CDR3 length equals 12 residues. In germline, CDR1 is SGDLS, CDR2 YYNGEE. Trimming pared 4 bases from V and 2 bases from J, leaving 6 bases between. CDR3 nucleotides: TGTGCCAGCAGCCCTCCCAACTATGGCTACACCTTC. Encoded protein: CASSPPNYGYTF.

The sample holds a few counts of this clone. V usage is TRBV9 and J usage is TRBJ1-6; TRBD1 is a possible D gene (6 bases). This CDR3 comprises 15 residues. Germline CDR1 and CDR2: SGDLS and YYNGEE. V lost 0 bases, J lost 5 bases, and 9 bases lay in between. CDR3: CASSVEDSHNSPLHF. CDR3 bases: TGTGCCAGCAGCGTAGAGGACAGTCATAATTCACCCCTCCACTTT.

This rearrangement joins TRBV24-1 to TRBJ2-7; D remains ambiguous. The CDR3 spans 13 residues. V dropped 3 bases and J dropped 7 bases, with 12 bases sitting between them. Germline V CDR1 and CDR2: KGHDR, SFDVKD. The CDR3 sequence is CATSDTGLGEQYF. The CDR3 DNA sequence: TGTGCCACCAGTGATACGGGTCTGGGAGAGCAGTACTTC.

V and J are TRBV9 and TRBJ2-2, with 7 bases lining up with TRBD1. V dropped 4 bases and J dropped 7; count of bases not matched to a gene: 7. The CDR3 spans 14 residues. The germline V gene has CDR1 SGDLS and CDR2 YYNGEE. The CDR3 DNA sequence: TGTGCCAGCAGCCAGGACAGGAGGCTCGGGGAGCTGTTTTTT. It codes for CASSQDRRLGELFF.

The V gene is TRBV6-2 or TRBV6-3, the J gene TRBJ2-3, with 12 nucleotides matching TRBD1. The CDR3 consists of 16 residues. The germline CDR1 and CDR2 sequences are MNHEY and SVGEGT. Trimming at V came to 5 bases and at J to 5 bases, leaving 8 bases not matched to a gene. The CDR3 region has the DNA TGTGCCAGCAGTCCCCGGGACAGGGGGCAGGTAGATACGCAGTATTTT. Translation: CASSPRDRGQVDTQYF.

The rearrangement joins TRBV10-3 to TRBJ2-2, with 10 bases fitting TRBD2. V was pared by 4 bases and J by 3 bases, with 5 bases of the junction left unmatched. Germline-derived CDR1 and CDR2 are ENHRY and SYGVKD. The CDR3 contains 16 residues. CDR3: CAISGGSGRDTGELFF. Here the CDR3 DNA reads TGTGCCATCAGTGGGGGAAGCGGGAGGGACACCGGGGAGCTGTTTTTT.

The rearrangement joins TRBV7-2 to TRBJ2-2, with D maybe TRBD1 (7 bases). Per the germline V gene, CDR1 is SGHTA and CDR2 is FQGNSA. The CDR3 has 15 amino acids. Trimming removed 1 base from V and 5 bases from J, with 11 bases in between. Here the CDR3 reads CASSLVQGGTGELFF. CDR3 coding DNA: TGTGCCAGCAGCTTAGTGCAGGGGGGAACCGGGGAGCTGTTTTTT.

The gene calls are TRBV6-5 and TRBJ1-6; no clear D gene. Between the trimmed V and J ends, which lost 2 bases and 8 bases, there was a span of 13 bases. Germline CDR1 and CDR2: MNHEY and SVGAGI. This CDR3 has 15 residues. CDR3 residues: CASSYLAVYDSPLHF. CDR3 bases: TGTGCCAGCAGTTACCTAGCGGTCTACGATTCACCCCTCCACTTT.

The rearrangement uses TRBV6-5 and TRBJ1-1; D may be TRBD1 (6 bases). Looked up from germline, CDR1 is MNHEY and CDR2 is SVGAGI. The CDR3 spans 15 residues. The ends were cut back, 4 bases at V and 1 base at J, with 13 bases in the middle. CDR3 nucleotide sequence: TGTGCCAGCAGTTTCGGTTTAGGGGGGAACACTGAAGCTTTCTTT. It yields the protein CASSFGLGGNTEAFF.

The rearrangement joins TRBV19 to TRBJ1-1; TRBD1 is a possible D gene (5 bases). The V end was cut by 4 bases, the J end by 2 bases, with 20 bases between. Per the germline V gene, CDR1 is LNHDA and CDR2 is SQIVND (reference sequence). This CDR3 is built from 17 residues. CDR3: CASSTLFSGALNTEAFF. The CDR3 nucleotides read TGTGCCAGTAGTACCCTTTTCTCCGGGGCCCTAAACACTGAAGCTTTCTTT.

Concerning this clone: Distinct nucleotide sequences in the sample also encode this CDR3. The chain uses TRBV19 and TRBJ1-5; D might be TRBD1 (6 bases). The germline CDR1 and CDR2 sequences are LNHDA and SQIVND (reference sequence). V gave up 4 bases and J gave up 0 bases, with 7 bases separating them. This CDR3 comprises 14 residues. The CDR3 region has the DNA TGTGCCAGTAGTACACAGGGTAGCAATCAGCCCCAGCATTTT. Translation: CASSTQGSNQPQHF.

The CDR3 DNA reads as TGTGCCAGCAGTCCGAGCTCCTATAATTCACCCCTCCACTTT. It encodes CASSPSSYNSPLHF. This sequence joins TRBV28 and TRBJ1-6; D call uncertain. The CDR3 has 14 residues. Germline CDR1 MDHEN, CDR2 SYDVKM. V lost 5 bases to trimming and J lost 0 bases, with 5 bases between them.

This clone was picked up a small number of times. The chain has TRBV5-4 and TRBJ1-1; a possible D gene is TRBD1 (5 bases). Trimming cost V 7 bases and J 4 bases, with 14 bases left between them. The CDR3 is 13 amino acids. From germline, CDR1 is SGHNT and CDR2 YYREEE (reference sequence). CDR3 nucleotides: TGTGCCAGCGGAGGCTGGGGGGGCACTGAAGCTTTCTTT. Amino acids: CASGGWGGTEAFF.

The CDR3 DNA is TGTGCCAGCAGTATGCTCGGTTACGAGCAGTACTTC. It specifies CASSMLGYEQYF. This rearrangement joins TRBV28 to TRBJ2-7; D gene uncertain. The V gene lost 5 bases and the J gene lost 4 bases, with 9 bases spanning the gap. The germline gives CDR1 MDHEN, CDR2 SYDVKM. This CDR3 is built from 12 residues.

The rearrangement joins TRBV7-2 to TRBJ1-2; tentatively, D is TRBD1 (6 bases). The CDR3 length is 13 residues. The V end was cut by 3 bases, the J end by 7 bases, with 12 bases between. Per germline, CDR1 SGHTA and CDR2 FQGNSA. The CDR3 here is CASSFGQILGYTF. The CDR3 DNA follows: TGTGCCAGCAGCTTCGGACAGATTCTTGGCTACACCTTC.

The chain is built from TRBV7-3 and TRBJ2-1, with 14 bases identical to TRBD2. Trimming cost V 2 bases and J 8 bases; bases outside gene matches: 8. CDR3 length: 17 amino acids. CDR1 SGHTA and CDR2 FQGTGA come from the germline V gene. Written as DNA, the CDR3 is TGTGCCAGCAGCTTACGCCCGGGACTAGCGGGAGTCTATGAGCAGTTCTTC. Amino acid sequence: CASSLRPGLAGVYEQFF.

This clone came up a few times. This chain uses TRBV28 with TRBJ2-2; no clear D. The CDR3 sequence is 11 residues long. Germline CDR1 MDHEN, CDR2 SYDVKM. Trimming removed 6 bases at V and 8 bases at J, with 7 bases between. The CDR3 DNA reads TGTGCCAGCAGGACTTGGGGGGAGCTGTTTTTT. It is translated as CASRTWGELFF.

This clone came up a few times. The V gene is TRBV18, the J gene TRBJ1-4; no clear D gene. With 1 base removed from V and 2 bases from J, the gap between germline ends came to 8 bases. Germline assignment: CDR1 KGHSH and CDR2 LQKENI. This CDR3 region has 15 residues. The chain's CDR3 is CASSPRSTTNEKLFF. The CDR3 region has the DNA TGTGCCAGCTCACCACGCTCCACTACTAATGAAAAACTGTTTTTT. The variable domain in full, completed from reference TRBV18 and TRBJ1-4, reads NAGVMQNPRHLVRRRGQEARLRCSPMKGHSHVYWYRQLPEEGLKFMVYLQKENIIDESGMPKERFSAEFPKEGPSILRIQQVVRGDSAAYFCASSPRSTTNEKLFFGSGTQLSVL.

The chain joins TRBV9 to TRBJ1-2; D not certain. Trimming shortened V by 0 bases and J by 8 bases, and 11 bases separated the two germline ends. The CDR3 has 13 residues. CDR1 and CDR2 (germline): SGDLS, YYNGEE. The CDR3 region is CASSVAGKIGYTF. The CDR3 bases are TGTGCCAGCAGCGTAGCCGGCAAAATAGGCTACACCTTC.

The rearrangement uses TRBV28 and TRBJ2-1; 10 bases align to TRBD2. Per germline, CDR1 MDHEN and CDR2 SYDVKM. After removal of 6 bases from V and 2 bases from J, the junction contained 7 bases not matched to a gene. The CDR3 runs to 16 residues. CDR3 loop: CASSLYLAGAYNEQFF. The DNA of the CDR3 is TGTGCCAGCAGCCTATACCTAGCGGGAGCCTACAATGAGCAGTTCTTC.

The V gene is TRBV9, the J gene TRBJ2-7; possibly TRBD2 for D (6 bases). Trimming shortened V by 4 bases and J by 1 base, and 12 bases separated the two germline ends. This CDR3 contains 14 residues. The V gene's germline CDR1 is SGDLS and CDR2 YYNGEE. CDR3 nucleotide sequence: TGTGCCAGCAGCCCTCGGAGGGCGTCCTACGAGCAGTACTTC. Amino acids: CASSPRRASYEQYF.